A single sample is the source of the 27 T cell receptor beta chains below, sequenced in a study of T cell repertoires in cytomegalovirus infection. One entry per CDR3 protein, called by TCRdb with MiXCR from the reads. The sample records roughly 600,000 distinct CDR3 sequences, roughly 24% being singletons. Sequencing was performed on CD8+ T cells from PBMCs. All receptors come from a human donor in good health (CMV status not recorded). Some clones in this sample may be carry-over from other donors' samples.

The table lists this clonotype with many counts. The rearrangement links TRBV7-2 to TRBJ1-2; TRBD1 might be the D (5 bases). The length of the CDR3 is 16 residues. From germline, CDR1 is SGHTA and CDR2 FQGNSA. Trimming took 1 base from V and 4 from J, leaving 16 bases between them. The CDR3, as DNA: TGTGCCAGCAGCTTAGGGGGGAGTACCCTATTCTATGGCTACACCTTC. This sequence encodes CASSLGGSTLFYGYTF. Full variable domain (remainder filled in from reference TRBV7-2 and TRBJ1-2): GAGVSQSPSNKVTEKGKDVELRCDPISGHTALYWYRQSLGQGLEFLIYFQGNSAPDKSGLPSDRFSAERTGGSVSTLTIQRTQQEDSAVYLCASSLGGSTLFYGYTFGSGTRLTVV.

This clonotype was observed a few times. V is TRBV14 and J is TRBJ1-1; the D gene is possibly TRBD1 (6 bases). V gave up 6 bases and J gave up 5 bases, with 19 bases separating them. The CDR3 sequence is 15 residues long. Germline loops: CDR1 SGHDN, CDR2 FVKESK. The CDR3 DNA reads TGTGCCAGCAGGCCACAGGGACCCCGGAGAACTGAAGCTTTCTTT. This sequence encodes CASRPQGPRRTEAFF.

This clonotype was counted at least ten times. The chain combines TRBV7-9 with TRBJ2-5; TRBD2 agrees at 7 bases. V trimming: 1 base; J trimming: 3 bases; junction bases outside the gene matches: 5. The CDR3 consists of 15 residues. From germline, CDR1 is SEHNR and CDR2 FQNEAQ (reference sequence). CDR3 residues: CASSLGFAGEETQYF. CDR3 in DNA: TGTGCCAGCAGCTTAGGGTTTGCGGGGGAAGAGACCCAGTACTTC.

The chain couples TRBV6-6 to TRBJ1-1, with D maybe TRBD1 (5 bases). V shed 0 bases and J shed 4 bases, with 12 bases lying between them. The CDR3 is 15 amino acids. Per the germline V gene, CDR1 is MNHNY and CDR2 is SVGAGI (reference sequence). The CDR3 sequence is CASSYSGRQRTEAFF. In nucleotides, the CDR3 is TGTGCCAGCAGTTACTCGGGGCGACAGCGCACTGAAGCTTTCTTT.

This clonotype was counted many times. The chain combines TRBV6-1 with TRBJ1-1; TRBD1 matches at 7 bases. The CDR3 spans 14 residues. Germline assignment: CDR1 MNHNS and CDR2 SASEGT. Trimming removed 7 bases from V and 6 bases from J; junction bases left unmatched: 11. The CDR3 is CASIRDSFTSEAFF. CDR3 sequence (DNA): TGTGCCAGCATCCGGGACAGTTTTACATCTGAAGCTTTCTTT.

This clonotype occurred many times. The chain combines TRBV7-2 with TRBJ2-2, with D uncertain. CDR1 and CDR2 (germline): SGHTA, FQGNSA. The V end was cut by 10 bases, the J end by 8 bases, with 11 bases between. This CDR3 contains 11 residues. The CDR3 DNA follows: TGTGCCATCCCTGGGATGGGGGAGCTGTTTTTT. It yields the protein CAIPGMGELFF. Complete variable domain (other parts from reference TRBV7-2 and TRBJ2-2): GAGVSQSPSNKVTEKGKDVELRCDPISGHTALYWYRQSLGQGLEFLIYFQGNSAPDKSGLPSDRFSAERTGGSVSTLTIQRTQQEDSAVYLCAIPGMGELFFGEGSRLTVL.

CDR3 region: CASSHTMARGGTFNEQFF. The CDR3 nucleotides are TGTGCCAGCAGCCATACCATGGCGCGAGGGGGAACTTTCAATGAGCAGTTCTTC. V is TRBV7-9 and J is TRBJ2-1; maybe TRBD1 (6 bases). The CDR3 is 18 residues long. Germline V gene data show CDR1 as SEHNR and CDR2 as FQNEAQ (reference sequence). Trimming removed 5 bases from V and 6 bases from J, with 26 bases in between.

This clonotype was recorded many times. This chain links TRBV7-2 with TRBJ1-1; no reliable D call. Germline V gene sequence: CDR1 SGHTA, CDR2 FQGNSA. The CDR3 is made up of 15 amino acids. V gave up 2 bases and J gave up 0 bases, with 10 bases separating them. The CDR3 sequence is CASSLSRRVNTEAFF. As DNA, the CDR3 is TGTGCCAGCAGCTTATCACGGAGGGTGAACACTGAAGCTTTCTTT. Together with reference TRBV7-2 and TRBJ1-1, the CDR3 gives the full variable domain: GAGVSQSPSNKVTEKGKDVELRCDPISGHTALYWYRQSLGQGLEFLIYFQGNSAPDKSGLPSDRFSAERTGGSVSTLTIQRTQQEDSAVYLCASSLSRRVNTEAFFGQGTRLTVV.

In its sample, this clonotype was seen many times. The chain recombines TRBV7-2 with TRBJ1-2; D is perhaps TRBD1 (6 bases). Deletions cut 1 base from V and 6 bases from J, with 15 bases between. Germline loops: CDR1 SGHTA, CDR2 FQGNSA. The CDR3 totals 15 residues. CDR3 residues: CASSLGLRTVDGYTF. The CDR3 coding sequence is TGTGCCAGCAGCTTAGGACTTCGGACAGTCGATGGCTACACCTTC. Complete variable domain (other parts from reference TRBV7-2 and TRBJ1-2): GAGVSQSPSNKVTEKGKDVELRCDPISGHTALYWYRQSLGQGLEFLIYFQGNSAPDKSGLPSDRFSAERTGGSVSTLTIQRTQQEDSAVYLCASSLGLRTVDGYTFGSGTRLTVV.

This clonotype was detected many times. This CDR3 is CASSLRQLLWEGANVLTF. CDR3 in DNA: TGTGCCAGCAGCTTACGACAGCTTCTTTGGGAAGGGGCCAACGTCCTGACTTTC. The V and J genes are TRBV7-2 and TRBJ2-6; a possible D gene is TRBD1 (5 bases). Trimming took off 2 bases at V and 4 bases at J, with 18 bases between the two ends. The CDR3 loop spans 18 amino acids. CDR1 SGHTA and CDR2 FQGNSA come from the germline V gene. Full variable domain (missing parts from reference TRBV7-2 and TRBJ2-6): GAGVSQSPSNKVTEKGKDVELRCDPISGHTALYWYRQSLGQGLEFLIYFQGNSAPDKSGLPSDRFSAERTGGSVSTLTIQRTQQEDSAVYLCASSLRQLLWEGANVLTFGAGSRLTVL.

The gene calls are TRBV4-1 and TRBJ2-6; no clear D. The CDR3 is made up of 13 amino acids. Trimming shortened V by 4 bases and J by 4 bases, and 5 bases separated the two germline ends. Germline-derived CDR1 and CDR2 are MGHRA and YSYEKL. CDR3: CASSRGGANVLTF. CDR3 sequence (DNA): TGCGCCAGCAGCCGGGGAGGGGCCAACGTCCTGACTTTC.

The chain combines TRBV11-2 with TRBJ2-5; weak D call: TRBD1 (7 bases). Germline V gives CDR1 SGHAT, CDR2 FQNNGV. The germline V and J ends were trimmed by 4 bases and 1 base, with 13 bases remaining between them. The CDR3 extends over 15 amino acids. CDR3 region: CASSWRGRTQETQYF. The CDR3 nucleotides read TGTGCCAGCAGCTGGAGGGGGCGAACCCAAGAGACCCAGTACTTC.

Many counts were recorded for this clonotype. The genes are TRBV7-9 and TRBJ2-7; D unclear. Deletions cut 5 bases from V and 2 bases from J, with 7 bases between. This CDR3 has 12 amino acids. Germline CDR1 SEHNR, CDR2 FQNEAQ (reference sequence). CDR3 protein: CASSPDTYEQYF. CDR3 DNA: TGTGCCAGCAGCCCCGATACCTACGAGCAGTACTTC.

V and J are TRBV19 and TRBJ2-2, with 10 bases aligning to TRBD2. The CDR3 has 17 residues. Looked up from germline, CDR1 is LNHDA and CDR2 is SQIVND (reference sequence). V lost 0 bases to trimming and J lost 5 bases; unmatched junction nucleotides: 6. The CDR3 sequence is CASSIDTAGGPTGELFF. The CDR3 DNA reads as TGTGCCAGTAGTATAGACACAGCGGGGGGGCCGACCGGGGAGCTGTTTTTT.

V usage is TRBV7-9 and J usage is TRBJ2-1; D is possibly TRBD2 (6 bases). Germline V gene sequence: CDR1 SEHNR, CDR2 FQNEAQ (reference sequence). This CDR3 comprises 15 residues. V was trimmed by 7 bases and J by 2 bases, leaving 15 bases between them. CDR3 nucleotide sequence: TGTGCCAGCACCCCTCCGGGCGGGGCCTACAATGAGCAGTTCTTC. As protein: CASTPPGGAYNEQFF.

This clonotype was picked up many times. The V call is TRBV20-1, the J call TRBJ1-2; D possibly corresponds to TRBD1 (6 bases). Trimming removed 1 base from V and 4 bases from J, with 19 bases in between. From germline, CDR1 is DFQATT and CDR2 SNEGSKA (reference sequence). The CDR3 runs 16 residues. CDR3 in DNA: TGCAGTGCTAGAGCCCCGGACAGATCCTTGGTCTATGGCTACACCTTC. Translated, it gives CSARAPDRSLVYGYTF.

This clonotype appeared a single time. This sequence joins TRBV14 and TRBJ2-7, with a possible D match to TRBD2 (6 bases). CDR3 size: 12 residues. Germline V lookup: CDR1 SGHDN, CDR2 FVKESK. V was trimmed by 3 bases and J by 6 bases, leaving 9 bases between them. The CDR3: CASSQGLSEQYV. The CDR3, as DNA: TGTGCCAGCAGCCAGGGACTTAGCGAGCAGTACGTC.

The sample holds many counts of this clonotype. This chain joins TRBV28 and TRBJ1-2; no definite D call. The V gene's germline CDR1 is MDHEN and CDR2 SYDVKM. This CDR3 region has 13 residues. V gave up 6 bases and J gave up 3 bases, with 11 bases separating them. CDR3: CASSLFGDYGYTF. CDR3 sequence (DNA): TGTGCCAGCAGCCTTTTTGGGGACTATGGCTACACCTTC.

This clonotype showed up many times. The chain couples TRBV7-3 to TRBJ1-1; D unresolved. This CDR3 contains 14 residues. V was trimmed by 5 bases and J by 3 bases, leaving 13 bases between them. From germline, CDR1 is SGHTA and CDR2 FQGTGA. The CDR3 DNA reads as TGTGCCAGCAGCCCCCTGGGCGCGGACACTGAAGCTTTCTTT. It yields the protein CASSPLGADTEAFF.

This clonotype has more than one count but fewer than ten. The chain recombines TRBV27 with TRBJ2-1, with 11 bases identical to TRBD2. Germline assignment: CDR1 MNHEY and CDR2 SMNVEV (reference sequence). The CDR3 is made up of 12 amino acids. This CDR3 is CAILAGDNEQFF. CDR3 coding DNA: TGTGCTATACTAGCGGGGGACAATGAGCAGTTCTTC.

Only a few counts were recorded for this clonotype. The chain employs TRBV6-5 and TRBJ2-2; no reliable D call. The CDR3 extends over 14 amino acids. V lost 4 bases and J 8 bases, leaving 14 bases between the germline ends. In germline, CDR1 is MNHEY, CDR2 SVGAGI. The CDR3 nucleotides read TGTGCCAGCAGTTCCGGTCTCGAGGATGGGGAGCTGTTTTTT. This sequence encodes CASSSGLEDGELFF.

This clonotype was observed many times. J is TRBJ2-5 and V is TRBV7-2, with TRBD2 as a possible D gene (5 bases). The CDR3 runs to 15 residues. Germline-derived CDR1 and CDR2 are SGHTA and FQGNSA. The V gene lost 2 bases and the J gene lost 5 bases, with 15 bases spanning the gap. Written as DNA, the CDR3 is TGTGCCAGCAGCTTAATGGGCGAGCGGCTGGAGACCCAGTACTTC. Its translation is CASSLMGERLETQYF.

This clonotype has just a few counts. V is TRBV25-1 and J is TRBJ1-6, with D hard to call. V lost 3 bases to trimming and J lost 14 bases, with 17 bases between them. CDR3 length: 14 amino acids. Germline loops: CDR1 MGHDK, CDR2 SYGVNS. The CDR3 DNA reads TGTGCCAGCAGTGAGCACAACCTAGCGGTGGCCCTCCACTTT. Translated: CASSEHNLAVALHF.

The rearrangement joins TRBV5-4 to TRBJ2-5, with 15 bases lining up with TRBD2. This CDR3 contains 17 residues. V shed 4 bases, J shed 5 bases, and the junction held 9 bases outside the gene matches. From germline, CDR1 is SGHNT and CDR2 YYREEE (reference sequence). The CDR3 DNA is TGTGCCAGCAGCCCGAGGACTAGCGGGGGGGCAATGGAGACCCAGTACTTC. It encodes CASSPRTSGGAMETQYF.

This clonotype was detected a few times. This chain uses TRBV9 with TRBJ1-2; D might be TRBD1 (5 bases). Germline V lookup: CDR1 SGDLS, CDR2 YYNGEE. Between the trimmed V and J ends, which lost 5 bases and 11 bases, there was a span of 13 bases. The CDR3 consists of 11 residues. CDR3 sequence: CASRRGMGYTF. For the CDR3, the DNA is TGTGCCAGCAGGAGGGGCATGGGGTACACCTTC.

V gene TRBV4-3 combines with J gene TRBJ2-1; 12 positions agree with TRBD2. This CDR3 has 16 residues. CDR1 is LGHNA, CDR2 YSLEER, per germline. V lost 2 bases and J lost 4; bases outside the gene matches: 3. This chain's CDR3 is CASSQSLAGGYNEQFF. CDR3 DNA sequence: TGCGCCAGCAGCCAATCGCTAGCGGGGGGGTACAATGAGCAGTTCTTC.

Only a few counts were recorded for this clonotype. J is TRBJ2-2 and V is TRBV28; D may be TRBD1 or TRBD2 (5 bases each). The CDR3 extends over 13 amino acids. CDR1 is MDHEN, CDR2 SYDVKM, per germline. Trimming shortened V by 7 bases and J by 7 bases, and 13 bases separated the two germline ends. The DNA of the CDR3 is TGTGCCAGCAATCAAGAGGGGATCGGGGAGCTGTTTTTT. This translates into CASNQEGIGELFF. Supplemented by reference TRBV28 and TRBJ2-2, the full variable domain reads DVKVTQSSRYLVKRTGEKVFLECVQDMDHENMFWYRQDPGLGLRLIYFSYDVKMKEKGDIPEGYSVSREKKERFSLILESASTNQTSMYLCASNQEGIGELFFGEGSRLTVL.